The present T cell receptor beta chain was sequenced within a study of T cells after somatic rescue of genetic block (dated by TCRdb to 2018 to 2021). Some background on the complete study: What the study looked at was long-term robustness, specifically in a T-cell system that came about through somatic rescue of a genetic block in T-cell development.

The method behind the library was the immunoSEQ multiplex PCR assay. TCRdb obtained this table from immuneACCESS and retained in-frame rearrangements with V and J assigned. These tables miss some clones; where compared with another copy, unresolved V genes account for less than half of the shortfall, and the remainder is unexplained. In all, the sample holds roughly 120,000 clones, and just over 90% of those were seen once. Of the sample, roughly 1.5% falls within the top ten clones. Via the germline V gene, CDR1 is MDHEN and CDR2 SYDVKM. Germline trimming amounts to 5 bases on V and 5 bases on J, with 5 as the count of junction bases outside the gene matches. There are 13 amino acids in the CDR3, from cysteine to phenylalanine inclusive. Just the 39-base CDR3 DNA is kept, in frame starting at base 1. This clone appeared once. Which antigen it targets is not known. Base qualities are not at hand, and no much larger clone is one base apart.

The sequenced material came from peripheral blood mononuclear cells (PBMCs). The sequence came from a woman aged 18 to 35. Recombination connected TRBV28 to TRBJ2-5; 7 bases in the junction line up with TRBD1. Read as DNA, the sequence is TGTGCCAGCAGTGACAGGGTACGGGAGACCCAGTACTTC. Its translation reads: CASSDRVRETQYF. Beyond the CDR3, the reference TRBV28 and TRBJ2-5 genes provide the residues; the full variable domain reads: DVKVTQSSRYLVKRTGEKVFLECVQDMDHENMFWYRQDPGLGLRLIYFSYDVKMKEKGDIPEGYSVSREKKERFSLILESASTNQTSMYLCASSDRVRETQYFGPGTRLLVL.